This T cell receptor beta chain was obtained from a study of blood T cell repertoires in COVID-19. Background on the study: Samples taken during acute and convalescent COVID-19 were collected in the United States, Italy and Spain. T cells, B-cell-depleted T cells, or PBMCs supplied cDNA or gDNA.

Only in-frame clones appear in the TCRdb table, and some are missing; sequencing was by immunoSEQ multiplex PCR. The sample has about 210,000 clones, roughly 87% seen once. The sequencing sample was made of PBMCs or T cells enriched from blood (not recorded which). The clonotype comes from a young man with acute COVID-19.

The CDR3 bases are TGTGCCAGCAGCTTGGGGGGCCCCGTAAAGAGGAGCAATCAGCCCCAGCATTTT. Translating it yields CASSLGGPVKRSNQPQHF. This sequence joins TRBV5-6 and TRBJ1-5; D is possibly TRBD1 (5 bases). This CDR3 spans 18 amino acids. Trimming stripped 0 bases from V and 1 base from J, with 17 bases between. From germline, CDR1 is SGHDT and CDR2 YYEEEE. The full variable domain, rest sourced from reference TRBV5-6 and TRBJ1-5, is DAGVTQSPTHLIKTRGQQVTLRCSPKSGHDTVSWYQQALGQGPQFIFQYYEEEERQRGNFPDRFSGHQFPNYSSELNVNALLLGDSALYLCASSLGGPVKRSNQPQHFGDGTRLSIL.